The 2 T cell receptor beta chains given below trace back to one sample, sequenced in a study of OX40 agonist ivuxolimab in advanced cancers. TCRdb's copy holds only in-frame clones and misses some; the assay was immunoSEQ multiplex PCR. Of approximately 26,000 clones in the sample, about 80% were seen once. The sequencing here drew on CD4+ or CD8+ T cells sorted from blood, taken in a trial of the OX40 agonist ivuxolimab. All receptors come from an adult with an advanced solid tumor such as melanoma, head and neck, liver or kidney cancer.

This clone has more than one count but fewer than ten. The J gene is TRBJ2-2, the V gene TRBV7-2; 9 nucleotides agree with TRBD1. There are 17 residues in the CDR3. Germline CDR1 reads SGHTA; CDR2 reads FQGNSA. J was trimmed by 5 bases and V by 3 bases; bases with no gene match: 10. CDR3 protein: CASSLASKQGATGELFF. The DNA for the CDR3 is TGTGCCAGCAGCTTGGCGTCTAAACAGGGGGCAACCGGGGAGCTGTTTTTT.

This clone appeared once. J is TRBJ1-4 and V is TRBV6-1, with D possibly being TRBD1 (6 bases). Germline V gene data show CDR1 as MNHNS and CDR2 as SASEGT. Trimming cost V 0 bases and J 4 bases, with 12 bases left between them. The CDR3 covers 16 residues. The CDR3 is CASSEAFRGFNEKLFF. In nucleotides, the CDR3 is TGTGCCAGCAGTGAAGCGTTCAGGGGCTTTAATGAAAAACTGTTTTTT.